One sample yielded the 11 T cell receptor beta chains listed below, sequenced in a study of Ad26.COV2.S vaccination and SARS-CoV-2 variants. Sequencing was performed with immunoSEQ multiplex PCR; in TCRdb, only in-frame clones are kept and a portion is missing. The sample lists around 380,000 clones, about 88% occurring once. The treatment is: 19 received Ad26.COV2.S at low or high dose, single or two shots; 5 received placebo; per-sample allocation not given. Sample collection was performed on day 63 after the first vaccine or placebo injection. Material: peripheral blood, obtained in a trial of Ad26.COV2.S vaccine versus placebo. The receptors stem from a person aged 18-60 years who received the Ad26.COV2.S COVID-19 vaccine or a placebo.

The chain is built from TRBV27 and TRBJ2-7, with D possibly being TRBD1 or TRBD2 (5 bases each). The V gene's germline CDR1 is MNHEY and CDR2 SMNVEV (reference sequence). Trimming removed 6 bases from V and 7 bases from J, with 19 bases in between. This CDR3 region has 14 residues. In DNA, the CDR3 is TGTGCCAGCAGCCTCCGGGACCCGTTCCGGGAGCAGTACTTC. Translating it yields CASSLRDPFREQYF.

The V gene is TRBV10-1, the J gene TRBJ1-2, with D uncertain. The CDR3 loop spans 15 amino acids. V lost 0 bases to trimming and J lost 0 bases, with 8 bases between them. Per germline, CDR1 WNHNN and CDR2 SYGVQD (reference sequence). CDR3 amino acids: CASSESWDSNYGYTF. CDR3 nucleotide sequence: TGCGCCAGCAGTGAGTCGTGGGATTCTAACTATGGCTACACCTTC.

The chain is built from TRBV5-1 and TRBJ1-2; 7 bases match TRBD1. The CDR3 has 13 amino acids. Germline V CDR1 and CDR2: SGHRS, YFSETQ. J lost 2 bases, V lost 8 bases, and 6 bases had no gene match. Written as DNA, the CDR3 is TGCGCCAGGCGCCGGGACAGCAACTATGGCTACACCTTC. Protein product: CARRRDSNYGYTF.

This rearrangement joins TRBV5-1 to TRBJ2-1; 9 bases line up with TRBD1. Germline CDR1 SGHRS, CDR2 YFSETQ. The V and J ends lost 3 bases and 7 bases, in that order; junction bases with no gene match: 8. The CDR3 is made up of 15 amino acids. The CDR3 DNA reads as TGCGCCAGCAGCTCGCCGGGACAGGGTGGGAATGAGCAGTTCTTC. It translates to CASSSPGQGGNEQFF.

This chain joins TRBV5-6 and TRBJ1-5, with D perhaps TRBD1 (5 bases). This CDR3 region has 15 residues. V lost 4 bases to trimming and J lost 7 bases, with 18 bases between them. The germline V gene encodes CDR1 SGHDT and CDR2 YYEEEE. As DNA, the CDR3 is TGTGCCAGCAGCCATCGGGGACTCCAAGGACAGCCCCAGCATTTT. Protein sequence: CASSHRGLQGQPQHF.

The chain recombines TRBV5-6 with TRBJ2-3; D gene ambiguous. This CDR3 region has 12 residues. The V gene lost 4 bases and the J gene lost 5 bases, with 8 bases spanning the gap. Germline V gives CDR1 SGHDT, CDR2 YYEEEE. CDR3 in DNA: TGTGCCAGCAGCCGACCCCTAGATACGCAGTATTTT. Its translation is CASSRPLDTQYF. Full variable domain (outside the CDR3, taken from reference TRBV5-6 and TRBJ2-3): DAGVTQSPTHLIKTRGQQVTLRCSPKSGHDTVSWYQQALGQGPQFIFQYYEEEERQRGNFPDRFSGHQFPNYSSELNVNALLLGDSALYLCASSRPLDTQYFGPGTRLTVL.

The chain combines TRBV11-2 with TRBJ2-5; D uncertain. The CDR3 spans 15 residues. CDR1 SGHAT and CDR2 FQNNGV come from the germline V gene. Trimming left V 3 bases short and J 1 base short, with 12 bases between. The CDR3 DNA reads as TGTGCCAGCAGCTTCCCTTTTGGGCGCCAAGAGACCCAGTACTTC. Translated, it gives CASSFPFGRQETQYF.

This chain connects TRBV18 to TRBJ1-1, with 9 nucleotides matching TRBD1. This CDR3 is 15 amino acids long. Trimming cost V 2 bases and J 3 bases; bases outside gene matches: 4. Germline V gene data show CDR1 as KGHSH and CDR2 as LQKENI. The CDR3 is CASSPGDRAYTEAFF. The CDR3 coding sequence is TGTGCCAGCTCACCAGGGGACAGGGCATACACTGAAGCTTTCTTT.

The count of this clone is one. The chain has TRBV5-5 and TRBJ1-3; 7 bases are shared with TRBD1. Trimming at V came to 0 bases and at J to 8 bases, leaving 2 bases not matched to a gene. This CDR3 region has 13 residues. The germline V gene encodes CDR1 SGHKS and CDR2 YYEKEE (reference sequence). The CDR3: CASSLVQGDTIYF. In DNA, the CDR3 is TGTGCCAGCAGCTTGGTCCAGGGGGACACCATATATTTT. Looking up the rest from reference TRBV5-5 and TRBJ1-3 gives the full variable domain: DAGVTQSPTHLIKTRGQQVTLRCSPISGHKSVSWYQQVLGQGPQFIFQYYEKEERGRGNFPDRFSARQFPNYSSELNVNALLLGDSALYLCASSLVQGDTIYFGEGSWLTVV.

This clone was counted once. The chain has TRBV2 and TRBJ1-1; no clear D gene. The CDR3 is made up of 13 amino acids. Per the germline V gene, CDR1 is SNHLY and CDR2 is FYNNEI. Between the trimmed V and J ends, which lost 4 bases and 4 bases, there was a span of 10 bases. In DNA, the CDR3 is TGTGCCAGCAGTGCTGTCAAAACCACTGAAGCTTTCTTT. As protein: CASSAVKTTEAFF.

V and J are TRBV5-4 and TRBJ2-7; 14 bases fit TRBD2. This CDR3 region has 17 residues. Germline assignment: CDR1 SGHNT and CDR2 YYREEE (reference sequence). V gave up 3 bases and J gave up 2 bases; unmatched junction bases: 7. In nucleotides, the CDR3 is TGTGCCAGCAGCTCGGGACTAGCGGGGGAACCCGCCTACGAGCAGTACTTC. Protein: CASSSGLAGEPAYEQYF.